The subject of this entry is one T cell receptor (beta chain). This sample is drawn from a study of blood T cell repertoires in COVID-19. Whole-study context: Donors in the United States, Italy and Spain gave samples during acute or convalescent COVID-19. PBMCs, B-cell-depleted T cells, or T cells provided the cDNA or gDNA that made up the material.

Germline V gene lookup returns CDR1 SGDLS and CDR2 YYNGEE. The V end lost 3 bases, the J end lost 3 bases, and 16 bases lay between the germline ends. The CDR3 totals 16 residues. The data were produced by immunoSEQ multiplex PCR, yet TCRdb's version contains in-frame clones alone and is incomplete. The profile shows 150,000 to 200,000 clones, 80% to 90% of them singletons. Sequenced: peripheral blood. This clonotype originated in a woman aged 80 or older with COVID-19, enrolled during active disease. The chain carries TRBV9 and TRBJ2-1; the D gene is possibly TRBD1 (6 bases). CDR3 sequence reads: CASSATTGQSYNEQFF. DNA of the CDR3: TGTGCCAGCAGCGCAACTACAGGGCAAAGCTACAATGAGCAGTTCTTC. Full variable domain (outside the CDR3, taken from reference TRBV9 and TRBJ2-1): DSGVTQTPKHLITATGQRVTLRCSPRSGDLSVYWYQQSLDQGLQFLIQYYNGEERAKGNILERFSAQQFPDLHSELNLSSLELGDSALYFCASSATTGQSYNEQFFGPGTRLTVL.